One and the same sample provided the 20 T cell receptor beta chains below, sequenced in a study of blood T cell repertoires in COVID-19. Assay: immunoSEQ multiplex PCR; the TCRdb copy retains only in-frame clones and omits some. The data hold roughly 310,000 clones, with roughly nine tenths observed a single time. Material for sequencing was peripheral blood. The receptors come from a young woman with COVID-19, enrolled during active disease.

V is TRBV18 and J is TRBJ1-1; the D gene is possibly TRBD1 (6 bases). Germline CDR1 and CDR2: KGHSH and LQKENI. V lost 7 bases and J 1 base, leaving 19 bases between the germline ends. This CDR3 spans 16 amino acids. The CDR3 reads CASCNSTLDRNTEAFF. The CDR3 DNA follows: TGTGCCAGCTGCAATTCAACTCTGGACAGGAACACTGAAGCTTTCTTT.

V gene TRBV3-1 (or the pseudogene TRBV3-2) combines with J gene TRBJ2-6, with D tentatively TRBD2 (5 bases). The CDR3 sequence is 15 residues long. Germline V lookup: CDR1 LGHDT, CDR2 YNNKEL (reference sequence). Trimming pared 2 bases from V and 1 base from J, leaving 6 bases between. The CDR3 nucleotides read TGTGCCAGCAGCCAAACGGGGTCTGGGGCCAACGTCCTGACTTTC. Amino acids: CASSQTGSGANVLTF.

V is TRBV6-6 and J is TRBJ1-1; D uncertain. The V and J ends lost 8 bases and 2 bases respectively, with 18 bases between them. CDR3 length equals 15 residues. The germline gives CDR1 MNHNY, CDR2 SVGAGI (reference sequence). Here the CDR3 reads CASGPAGEGNTEAFF. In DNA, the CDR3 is TGTGCCAGCGGGCCCGCGGGAGAAGGAAACACTGAAGCTTTCTTT.

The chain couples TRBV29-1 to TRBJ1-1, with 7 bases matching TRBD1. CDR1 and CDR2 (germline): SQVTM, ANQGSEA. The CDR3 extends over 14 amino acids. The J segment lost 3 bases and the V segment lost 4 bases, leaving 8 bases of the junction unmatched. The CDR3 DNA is TGCAGCGTTGGGCACAGGGGAGGTTACACTGAAGCTTTCTTT. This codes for CSVGHRGGYTEAFF. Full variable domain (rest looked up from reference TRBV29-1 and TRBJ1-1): SAVISQKPSRDICQRGTSLTIQCQVDSQVTMMFWYRQQPGQSLTLIATANQGSEATYESGFVIDKFPISRPNLTFSTLTVSNMSPEDSSIYLCSVGHRGGYTEAFFGQGTRLTVV.

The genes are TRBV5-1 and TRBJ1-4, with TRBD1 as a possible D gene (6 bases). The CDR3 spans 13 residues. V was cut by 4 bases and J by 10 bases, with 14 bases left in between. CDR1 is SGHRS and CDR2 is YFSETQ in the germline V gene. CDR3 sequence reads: CASSPDSKGKLFF. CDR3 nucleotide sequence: TGCGCCAGCAGCCCGGACAGCAAGGGAAAACTGTTTTTT.

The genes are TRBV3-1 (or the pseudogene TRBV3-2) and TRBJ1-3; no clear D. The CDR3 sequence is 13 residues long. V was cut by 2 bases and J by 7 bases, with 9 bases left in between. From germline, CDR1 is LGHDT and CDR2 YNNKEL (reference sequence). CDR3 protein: CASSQWEVNTIYF. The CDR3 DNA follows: TGTGCCAGCAGCCAATGGGAGGTCAACACCATATATTTT.

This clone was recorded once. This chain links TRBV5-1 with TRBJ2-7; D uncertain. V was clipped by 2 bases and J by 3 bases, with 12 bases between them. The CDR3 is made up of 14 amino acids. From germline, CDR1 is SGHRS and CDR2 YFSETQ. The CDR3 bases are TGCGCCAGCAGCTTATCGGGTGGCGGCTACGAGCAGTACTTC. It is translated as CASSLSGGGYEQYF.

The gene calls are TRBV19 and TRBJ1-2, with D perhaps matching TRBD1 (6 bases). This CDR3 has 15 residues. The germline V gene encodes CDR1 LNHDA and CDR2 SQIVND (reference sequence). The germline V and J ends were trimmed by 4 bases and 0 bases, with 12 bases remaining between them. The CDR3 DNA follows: TGTGCCAGTAGTACTGACAGGATGTCTAACTATGGCTACACCTTC. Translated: CASSTDRMSNYGYTF.

CDR3 amino acids: CASSRTDRAVEKLFF. The DNA of the CDR3 is TGTGCCAGCAGCCGGACCGACAGGGCAGTTGAAAAACTGTTTTTT. The chain carries TRBV5-4 and TRBJ1-4, with 7 bases identical to TRBD1. With V trimmed by 4 bases and J by 7 bases, 10 bases remained unmatched. From germline, CDR1 is SGHNT and CDR2 YYREEE (reference sequence). The CDR3 is made up of 15 amino acids.

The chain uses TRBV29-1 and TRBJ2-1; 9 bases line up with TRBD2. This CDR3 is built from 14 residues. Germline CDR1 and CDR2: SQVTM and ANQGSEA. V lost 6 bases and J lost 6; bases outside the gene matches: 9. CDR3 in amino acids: CSVVPAGGRNEQFF. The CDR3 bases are TGCAGCGTGGTCCCAGCGGGAGGACGCAATGAGCAGTTCTTC.

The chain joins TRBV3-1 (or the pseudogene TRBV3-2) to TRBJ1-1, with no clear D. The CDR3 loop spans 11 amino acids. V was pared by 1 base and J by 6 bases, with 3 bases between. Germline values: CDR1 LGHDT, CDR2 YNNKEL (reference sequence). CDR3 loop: CASSQGAEAFF. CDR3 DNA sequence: TGTGCCAGCAGCCAAGGAGCTGAAGCTTTCTTT.

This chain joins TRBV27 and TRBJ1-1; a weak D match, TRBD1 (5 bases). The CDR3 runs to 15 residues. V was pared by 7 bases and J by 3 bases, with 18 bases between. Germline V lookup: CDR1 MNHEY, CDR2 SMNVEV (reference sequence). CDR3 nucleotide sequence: TGTGCCAGCAACAGACCCGGGGGTCTGTACACTGAAGCTTTCTTT. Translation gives CASNRPGGLYTEAFF.

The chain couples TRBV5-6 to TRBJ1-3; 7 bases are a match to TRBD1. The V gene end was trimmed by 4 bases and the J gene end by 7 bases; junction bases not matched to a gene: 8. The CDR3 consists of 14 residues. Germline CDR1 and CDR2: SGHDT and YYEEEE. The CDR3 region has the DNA TGTGCCAGCAGCCCGATCGACAGGGAGAACACCATATATTTT. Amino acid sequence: CASSPIDRENTIYF.

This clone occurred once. CDR3 protein: CASSLMSSSYEQYF. CDR3 bases: TGTGCCAGCAGTTTAATGAGCTCCTCCTACGAGCAGTACTTC. The chain links TRBV27 to TRBJ2-7, with D unresolved. Germline CDR1 and CDR2: MNHEY and SMNVEV (reference sequence). The CDR3 runs to 14 residues. Trimming pared 2 bases from V and 0 bases from J, leaving 8 bases between.

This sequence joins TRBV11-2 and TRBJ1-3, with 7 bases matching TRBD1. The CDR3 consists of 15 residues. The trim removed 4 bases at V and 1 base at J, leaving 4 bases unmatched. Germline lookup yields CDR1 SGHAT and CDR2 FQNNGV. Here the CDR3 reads CASSSRTGSGNTIYF. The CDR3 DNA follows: TGTGCCAGCAGCTCGAGGACAGGTTCTGGAAACACCATATATTTT.

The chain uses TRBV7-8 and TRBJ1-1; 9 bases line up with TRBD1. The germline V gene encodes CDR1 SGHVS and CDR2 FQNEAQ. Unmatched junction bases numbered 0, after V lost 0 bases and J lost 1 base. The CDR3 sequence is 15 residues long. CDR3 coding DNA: TGTGCCAGCAGCTTAGCGACAGGGGGGAACACTGAAGCTTTCTTT. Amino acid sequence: CASSLATGGNTEAFF.

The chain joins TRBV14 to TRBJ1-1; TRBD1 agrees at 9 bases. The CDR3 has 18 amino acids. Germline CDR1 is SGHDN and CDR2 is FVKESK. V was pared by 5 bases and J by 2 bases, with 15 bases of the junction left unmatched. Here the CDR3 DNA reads TGTGCCAGCAGCAAAGGACAGGGGAGGCAATTTATCAACACTGAAGCTTTCTTT. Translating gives CASSKGQGRQFINTEAFF.

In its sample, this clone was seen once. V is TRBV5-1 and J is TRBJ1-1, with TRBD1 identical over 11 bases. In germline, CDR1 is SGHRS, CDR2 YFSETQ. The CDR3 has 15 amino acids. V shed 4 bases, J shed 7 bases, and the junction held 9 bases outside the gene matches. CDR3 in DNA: TGCGCCAGCAGCACCGGACAGGGGGCGCAAAGTGAAGCTTTCTTT. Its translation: CASSTGQGAQSEAFF.

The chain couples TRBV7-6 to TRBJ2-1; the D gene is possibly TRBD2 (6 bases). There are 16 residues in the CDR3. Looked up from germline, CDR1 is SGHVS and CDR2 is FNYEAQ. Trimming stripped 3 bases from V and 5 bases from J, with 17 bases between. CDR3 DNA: TGTGCCAGCAGCTTCTTTCCCGGGAGTTTGAACAATGAGCAGTTCTTC. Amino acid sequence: CASSFFPGSLNNEQFF.

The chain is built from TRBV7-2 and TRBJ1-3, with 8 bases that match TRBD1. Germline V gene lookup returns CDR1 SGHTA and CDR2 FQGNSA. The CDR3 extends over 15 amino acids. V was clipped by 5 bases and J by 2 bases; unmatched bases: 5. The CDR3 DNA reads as TGTGCCAGCAGCGCATTACAGGGGGCTGGAAACACCATATATTTT. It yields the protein CASSALQGAGNTIYF.